A single sample gave rise to the 22 T cell receptor beta chains below, sequenced in a study of cytomegalovirus exposure and HLA in healthy donors. PCR amplification relied on 60 Vbeta primers (plus 13 Jbeta primers). The protocol was immunoSEQ multiplex PCR, while the TCRdb copy is restricted to in-frame clones and leaves out a portion. The profile shows approximately 150,000 clones, 70% to 80% of them singletons. The sample taken for sequencing was PBMCs. These receptors all come from a female donor in good health and CMV-seronegative.

The chain is built from TRBV6-5 and TRBJ1-1, with D maybe TRBD1 (5 bases). Germline CDR1 MNHEY, CDR2 SVGAGI. The CDR3 spans 15 residues. The germline V and J ends were trimmed by 4 bases and 1 base, with 13 bases remaining between them. CDR3 bases: TGTGCCAGCAGTTCCGCCAACAGGTGGAACACTGAAGCTTTCTTT. Amino acids: CASSSANRWNTEAFF.

V gene TRBV9 combines with J gene TRBJ1-5; 10 nucleotides match TRBD1. The CDR3 runs to 13 residues. CDR1 and CDR2 (germline): SGDLS, YYNGEE. J lost 8 bases, V lost 3 bases, and 2 bases had no gene match. This CDR3 is CASSAGQGKPQHF. The CDR3, as DNA: TGTGCCAGCAGCGCGGGACAGGGGAAGCCCCAGCATTTT.

The V gene is TRBV7-3, the J gene TRBJ2-5, with TRBD1 as a possible D gene (6 bases). V was cut by 5 bases and J by 7 bases, with 14 bases left in between. This CDR3 has 13 residues. From germline, CDR1 is SGHTA and CDR2 FQGTGA. The CDR3 DNA reads TGTGCCAGCAGCCCCAGATCAGGGGTGACCCAGTACTTC. It yields the protein CASSPRSGVTQYF.

The genes are TRBV6-1 and TRBJ2-7; D is perhaps TRBD1 (6 bases). The CDR3 totals 13 residues. Germline CDR1 and CDR2: MNHNS and SASEGT. Between the trimmed V and J ends, which lost 10 bases and 5 bases, there was a span of 18 bases. The CDR3 nucleotides read TGTGCCACCTCACCCACAGGGAAGGACGAGCAGTACTTC. The encoded protein is CATSPTGKDEQYF.

The chain combines TRBV28 with TRBJ2-3; 12 nucleotides match TRBD2. CDR3 size: 15 residues. Per the germline V gene, CDR1 is MDHEN and CDR2 is SYDVKM. V gave up 6 bases and J gave up 7 bases; unmatched junction bases: 8. This CDR3 is CASSLGLAGTNTQYF. The CDR3 DNA reads as TGTGCCAGCAGCCTTGGACTAGCGGGAACCAATACGCAGTATTTT.

V usage is TRBV2 and J usage is TRBJ1-5; the D gene is possibly TRBD1 (5 bases). The V end lost 6 bases, the J end lost 0 bases, and 15 bases lay between the germline ends. The germline gives CDR1 SNHLY, CDR2 FYNNEI. This CDR3 is 16 amino acids long. The CDR3: CASSVDRSHSNQPQHF. As DNA, the CDR3 is TGTGCCAGCAGCGTTGACAGATCCCATAGCAATCAGCCCCAGCATTTT.

The chain uses TRBV5-8 and TRBJ2-1, with 8 bases that match TRBD1. This CDR3 is 16 amino acids long. Losses at the gene ends were 3 bases for V and 10 bases for J; bases not matched to a gene: 15. CDR1 is SGHTS, CDR2 YDEGEE, per germline. For the CDR3, the DNA is TGTGCCAGCAGCTACTCGACAACGACAGGGGCCCGAGAGCAGTTCTTC. Its translation is CASSYSTTTGAREQFF.

DNA for the CDR3: TGTGCCAGCAGCTCAAGCGGACCCAATTCACCCCTCCACTTT. This encodes CASSSSGPNSPLHF. J is TRBJ1-6 and V is TRBV5-4; unclear D gene. Trimming cost V 3 bases and J 7 bases, with 11 bases left between them. CDR1 and CDR2 from the germline V gene are SGHNT and YYREEE (reference sequence). This CDR3 spans 14 amino acids.

The chain joins TRBV6-5 to TRBJ2-7; D is unclear. V lost 4 bases and J 4 bases, leaving 11 bases between the germline ends. This CDR3 contains 13 residues. Germline V CDR1 and CDR2: MNHEY, SVGAGI. The CDR3: CASSFDSTYEQYF. Written as DNA, the CDR3 is TGTGCCAGCAGTTTCGACTCGACGTACGAGCAGTACTTC.

The chain links TRBV4-2 to TRBJ2-5; D is unresolved. With 0 bases removed from V and 4 bases from J, the gap between germline ends came to 9 bases. This CDR3 has 14 amino acids. The germline gives CDR1 LGHNA, CDR2 YNFKEQ. CDR3: CASSQELMLETQYF. As DNA, the CDR3 is TGTGCCAGCAGCCAAGAACTAATGTTAGAGACCCAGTACTTC.

This chain joins TRBV5-1 and TRBJ2-5; the D gene is possibly TRBD2 (6 bases). Matching the DNA end better, TRBJ2-7 makes the J call doubtful. CDR1 is SGHRS and CDR2 is YFSETQ in the germline V gene. The CDR3 totals 13 residues. CDR3 in DNA: TGCGCCAGCAGCGACGGGGGATCCTACGAGCAGTACTTC. Amino acid sequence: CASSDGGSYEQYF.

This clone was observed a single time. V gene TRBV9 combines with J gene TRBJ1-5; D is undetermined. V dropped 5 bases and J dropped 2 bases, with 8 bases sitting between them. The CDR3 is made up of 13 amino acids. Germline CDR1 and CDR2: SGDLS and YYNGEE. The chain's CDR3 is CASSPFGNQPQHF. CDR3 bases: TGTGCCAGCAGTCCGTTCGGCAATCAGCCCCAGCATTTT. Drawing the rest from reference TRBV9 and TRBJ1-5, the complete variable domain is DSGVTQTPKHLITATGQRVTLRCSPRSGDLSVYWYQQSLDQGLQFLIQYYNGEERAKGNILERFSAQQFPDLHSELNLSSLELGDSALYFCASSPFGNQPQHFGDGTRLSIL.

This clone was seen more than once but under ten times. The CDR3 here is CATTGQGNTGELFF. In DNA, the CDR3 is TGTGCCACCACGGGACAGGGCAACACCGGGGAGCTGTTTTTT. The chain couples TRBV6-6 to TRBJ2-2, with 9 bases lining up with TRBD1. The CDR3 covers 14 residues. CDR1 is MNHNY, CDR2 SVGAGI, per germline (reference sequence). The J segment lost 2 bases and the V segment lost 10 bases, leaving 5 bases of the junction unmatched.

The chain uses TRBV10-1 and TRBJ1-1; possible D gene TRBD1, 6 bases. Germline V lookup: CDR1 WNHNN, CDR2 SYGVQD (reference sequence). The CDR3 extends over 17 amino acids. The V end lost 9 bases, the J end lost 1 base, and 24 bases lay between the germline ends. The chain's CDR3 is CARLFPGRGRTNTEAFF. The DNA for the CDR3 is TGCGCCAGATTATTCCCGGGCAGGGGAAGGACGAACACTGAAGCTTTCTTT.

The chain is built from TRBV27 and TRBJ2-7; the D is unclear. This CDR3 spans 15 amino acids. Germline CDR1 is MNHEY and CDR2 is SMNVEV (reference sequence). Trimming stripped 0 bases from V and 0 bases from J, with 9 bases between. The CDR3 loop reads CASSLSHDNSYEQYF. CDR3 nucleotides: TGTGCCAGCAGTTTATCTCACGACAACTCCTACGAGCAGTACTTC.

The sample holds one count of this clone. This chain joins TRBV5-1 and TRBJ2-3, with 11 bases lining up with TRBD2. The CDR3 consists of 17 residues. Germline V lookup: CDR1 SGHRS, CDR2 YFSETQ. Trimming cost V 2 bases and J 3 bases; bases outside gene matches: 8. CDR3 sequence reads: CASSLLFSGGGTDTQYF. The CDR3 DNA reads TGCGCCAGCAGCTTACTCTTTAGCGGGGGGGGGACAGATACGCAGTATTTT.

This clone has only one observation. The chain employs TRBV27 and TRBJ2-7; 7 bases are a match to TRBD2. The germline V gene has CDR1 MNHEY and CDR2 SMNVEV (reference sequence). The CDR3 spans 14 residues. With 0 bases clipped from V and 4 bases from J, the junction kept 3 bases outside the gene matches. The CDR3 loop is CASSLSGTIYEQYF. The DNA for the CDR3 is TGTGCCAGCAGTTTATCCGGGACTATATACGAGCAGTACTTC.

The V gene is TRBV6-5, the J gene TRBJ2-1, with TRBD2 matching 10 bases. CDR1 and CDR2 (germline): MNHEY, SVGAGI. V lost 2 bases, J lost 2 bases, and 3 bases stayed unmatched. This CDR3 is 16 amino acids long. CDR3: CASSYRTSGPYNEQFF. The CDR3 coding sequence is TGTGCCAGCAGTTACAGGACTAGCGGTCCCTACAATGAGCAGTTCTTC.

The genes are TRBV7-8 and TRBJ2-4, with D perhaps TRBD1 (7 bases). The CDR3 covers 17 residues. Per germline, CDR1 SGHVS and CDR2 FQNEAQ. The germline V and J ends were trimmed by 4 bases and 2 bases, with 18 bases remaining between them. This CDR3 reads CASSYATGRGTKNIQYF. CDR3 bases: TGTGCCAGCAGCTACGCGACAGGGCGGGGAACCAAAAACATTCAGTACTTC.

The sample holds one count of this clone. This chain links TRBV5-1 with TRBJ2-1, with TRBD2 identical over 9 bases. Germline CDR1 is SGHRS and CDR2 is YFSETQ. With 0 bases clipped from V and 9 bases from J, the junction kept 7 bases outside the gene matches. The CDR3 spans 15 residues. CDR3: CASSLVSGSRGEQFF. In DNA form, the CDR3 reads TGCGCCAGCAGCTTGGTTAGCGGGAGTCGGGGTGAGCAGTTCTTC.

J is TRBJ1-4 and V is TRBV14; 9 nucleotides line up with TRBD1. The CDR3 is 15 residues long. The V gene end was trimmed by 5 bases and the J gene end by 5 bases; junction bases not matched to a gene: 6. Germline CDR1 is SGHDN and CDR2 is FVKESK. CDR3 nucleotide sequence: TGTGCCAGCAGCTACAACAGGGGGCGGAATGAAAAACTGTTTTTT. This codes for CASSYNRGRNEKLFF.

The chain recombines TRBV6-4 with TRBJ2-3, with D uncertain. There are 14 residues in the CDR3. Deletions cut 6 bases from V and 0 bases from J, with 10 bases between. Germline V gene data show CDR1 as MRHNA and CDR2 as SNTAGT. In DNA form, the CDR3 reads TGTGCCAGCAGCCCTAGAATAAGCACAGATACGCAGTATTTT. Protein: CASSPRISTDTQYF.